These T cell receptor beta chains were read from a single sample in a study of T-cell reconstitution after alpha-beta-depleted transplantation in children. One entry per CDR3 protein, called by TCRdb with MiXCR from the PCR reads. The sample carries under 140,000 distinct CDR3 sequences, approximately 10% recorded once. Here the sequenced sample was PBMCs from the stem cell graft donor, taken from the stem cell graft. The receptor set was obtained from a human donor who donated a stem cell graft to a child with acute lymphoblastic leukemia. The CDR3 runs from the conserved cysteine through the conserved F or W. A D gene is named only where the DNA matches it firmly. Expanded clones are given a class, and other clones once, few, many or no size at all.

V	J	D	size	DNA	CDR3
TRBV19	TRBJ1-2	TRBD1	many	TGTGCCAGTAGTACCATGGGACAGGGGAAGCGGGAGAATTATGGCTACACCTTC	CASSTMGQGKRENYGYTF
TRBV27	TRBJ1-1	-	-	TGTGCCAGCATTCCCCTCACGGGGCGCTCTGAAGCTTTCTTT	CASIPLTGRSEAFF
TRBV2	TRBJ1-4	TRBD1	many	TGTGCCAGCAGTAGAAAAGGGACAGGGCTTAATGAAAAACTGTTTTTT	CASSRKGTGLNEKLFF
TRBV20-1	TRBJ2-3	-	many	TGCAGTGCTAGAGACCCCGGTAGAGTGACAGATACGCAGTATTTT	CSARDPGRVTDTQYF
TRBV20-1	TRBJ2-7	TRBD1	many	TGCAGTGCTCCTCGTTGGGCAGGGGGAGCCTACGAGCAGTACTTC	CSAPRWAGGAYEQYF
TRBV6-5	TRBJ2-5	-	many	TGTGCCAGCAGTCACCAAGAGACCCAGTACTTC	CASSHQETQYF
TRBV6-2/TRBV6-3	TRBJ2-1	TRBD1	few	TGTGCCAGCAGTTACTCCCGACAGGGGGCAGGGGAGCAGTTCTTC	CASSYSRQGAGEQFF
TRBV5-1	TRBJ2-5	-	many	TGCGCCAGCAGCTTGGAGGCAGGGCGGCTGGAGACCCAGTACTTC	CASSLEAGRLETQYF
TRBV30	TRBJ1-5	-	-	TGTGCCTGGAAAACCCGGGACCGCGGGAATCAGCCCCAGCATTTT	CAWKTRDRGNQPQHF
TRBV20-1	TRBJ2-7	TRBD2	many	TGCAGTGCTAGGCCGGAACTAGCGGTTTTTCTTCTCTCCTACGAGCAGTACTTC	CSARPELAVFLLSYEQYF
TRBV6-5	TRBJ2-3	TRBD2	many	TGTGCCAGCAGTTACTTGAGGACTAGCGGGAGCCAGGATACGCAGTATTTT	CASSYLRTSGSQDTQYF
TRBV7-2	TRBJ2-7	-	many	TGTGCCAGCAGCTCCCTTGAAAAGCAGTACTTC	CASSSLEKQYF
TRBV6-1	TRBJ2-1	-	many	TGTGCCAGCAGTGATGCGGGTATGGCCTACAATGAGCAGTTCTTC	CASSDAGMAYNEQFF
TRBV11-2	TRBJ2-1	TRBD1	many	TGTGCTTGCAAATGGGTGGGAGACAGGGGACGATACAATGAGCAGTTCTTC	CACKWVGDRGRYNEQFF
TRBV5-1	TRBJ2-1	-	many	TGCGCCAGCAGCTTTAAGGACAGGGGGCGTACTAGCGGGGTATGGAATGAGCAGTTCTTC	CASSFKDRGRTSGVWNEQFF
TRBV5-1	TRBJ1-1	-	many	TGCGCCAGCAGCTTGTGGGTACAGGGGAACACTGAAGCTTTCTTT	CASSLWVQGNTEAFF
TRBV12-3/TRBV12-4	TRBJ1-5	-	many	TGTGCCAGCAGCCGCGCCCACGCCGGCAATCAGCCCCAGCATTTT	CASSRAHAGNQPQHF
TRBV5-4	TRBJ2-5	-	few	TGTGCCAGCAGCTTGGGCTATGGGGAGACCCAGTACTTC	CASSLGYGETQYF
TRBV12-3/TRBV12-4	TRBJ2-7	-	many	TGTGCCAGCAGTTTATCGTCCGGGGAAGAGCAGTACTTC	CASSLSSGEEQYF
TRBV28	TRBJ2-7	-	many	TGTGCCAGCAGTTATAGTGGAGTCCTTGACGAGCAGTACTTC	CASSYSGVLDEQYF
TRBV5-4	TRBJ2-2	-	many	TGTGCCACCTCTGCGAGCGGCCGGAACACCGGGGAGCTGTTTTTT	CATSASGRNTGELFF
TRBV20-1	TRBJ2-1	-	many	TGCAGTGCTAGAGCCTCCGCTCGGGAGCAGTTCTTC	CSARASAREQFF
TRBV7-2	TRBJ1-3	-	-	TGTGCCAGCAGCTCGACCCCCAAAAACACCATATATTTT	CASSSTPKNTIYF
TRBV30	TRBJ1-6	-	few	TGTGCCTGGAGTGTACCAAGGGTTTTTCCCCTCCACTTT	CAWSVPRVFPLHF
TRBV11-2	TRBJ2-7	TRBD1	many	TGTGCCAGCAGCCTAGGGACAGGGTTCTACGAGCAGTACTTC	CASSLGTGFYEQYF
TRBV5-1	TRBJ2-6	TRBD1	many	TGCGCCAGCAGCCCCGACAGGGGGGGGGCCAACGTCCTGACTTTC	CASSPDRGGANVLTF
TRBV20-1	TRBJ1-5	-	many	TGCAGTGCTAGAATAGGGGATGGCCAGCATTTT	CSARIGDGQHF
TRBV6-5	TRBJ1-1	TRBD1	medium-sized	TGTGCCAGCAGTTCGGGACAGGGGGTGAACACTGAAGCTTTCTTT	CASSSGQGVNTEAFF
TRBV5-1	TRBJ2-3	-	many	TGCGCCAGCCGCAGACCAGGGGGGGATACGCAGTATTTT	CASRRPGGDTQYF
TRBV28	TRBJ1-1	TRBD1	many	TGTGCCAGCAGTTCCCGGGGAGGGGGCCCCCGTGGAGCTTTCTTT	CASSSRGGGPRGAFF
TRBV3-1	TRBJ1-5	-	many	TGTGCCAGCAGCCAAGATCTCAGCAATCAGCCCCAGCATTTT	CASSQDLSNQPQHF
TRBV7-8	TRBJ2-3	TRBD1	many	TGTGCCAGCAGCTTCAGACAGGGTTGGATTCTCGATACGCAGTATTTT	CASSFRQGWILDTQYF
TRBV18	TRBJ1-5	TRBD1	-	TGTGCCAGCTCACCCTCCGAGGACAGGGGAGCCCAGCATTTT	CASSPSEDRGAQHF
TRBV5-1	TRBJ2-1	-	many	TGCGCCAGCAGCTTGGTCGCGGGATCAACCTACAATGAGCAGTTCTTC	CASSLVAGSTYNEQFF
TRBV3-1	TRBJ2-7	-	many	TGTGCCAGCAGCCAAGCGCGGGGCTCCTACGAGCAGTACTTC	CASSQARGSYEQYF
TRBV29-1	TRBJ1-1	TRBD1	many	TGCAGCGTTGTAGGGACAGGGAACACTGAAGCTTTCTTT	CSVVGTGNTEAFF
TRBV29-1	TRBJ1-1	-	-	TGCAGCGTTGTCCAGGGGCTTCTGAACACTGAAGCTTTCTTT	CSVVQGLLNTEAFF
TRBV11-2	TRBJ2-5	-	many	TGTGCCAGCAGCCCAGGGCTAGCGAGGCATCAAGAGACCCAGTACTTC	CASSPGLARHQETQYF
TRBV5-1	TRBJ2-2	TRBD1	many	TGCGCCAGCAGCTTGTCGGGACAGGGTTACGCCGGGGAGCTGTTTTTT	CASSLSGQGYAGELFF
TRBV7-9	TRBJ1-2	-	many	TGTGCCAGCAGTGAGGGGGGTGGCGATGGCTACACCTTC	CASSEGGGDGYTF
TRBV7-7	TRBJ2-2	-	many	TGTGCTAGCAGCTTAGGAGGACGGAACACCGGGGAGCTGTTTTTT	CASSLGGRNTGELFF
TRBV5-1	TRBJ2-2	-	many	TGCGCCAGCAGCTTGGCTGGGGAGCTGTTTTTT	CASSLAGELFF
TRBV28	TRBJ2-3	-	few	TGTGCCAGCAGTCGACCGGAGAATGCGCAGTATTTT	CASSRPENAQYF
TRBV6-5	TRBJ2-5	-	many	TGTGCCAGCAGTTTGGACTCCTTTGGAGAGACCCAGTACTTC	CASSLDSFGETQYF
TRBV5-1	TRBJ2-7	-	many	TGCGCCAGCAGCTTCAAGGGGAGCGAGCAGTACTTC	CASSFKGSEQYF
TRBV12-3/TRBV12-4	TRBJ1-5	-	many	TGTGCCAGCAGTTTGGGGGTCGTTAATCAGCCCCAGCATTTT	CASSLGVVNQPQHF
TRBV6-4	TRBJ2-1	-	few	TGTGCCAGCAGTGACAGGGCGGGCTCCTACAATGAGCAGTTCTTC	CASSDRAGSYNEQFF
TRBV4-2	TRBJ1-1	-	many	TGTGCCAGCAGCCAAGTGGAGGGGAGGTGGACTGAAGCTTTCTTT	CASSQVEGRWTEAFF